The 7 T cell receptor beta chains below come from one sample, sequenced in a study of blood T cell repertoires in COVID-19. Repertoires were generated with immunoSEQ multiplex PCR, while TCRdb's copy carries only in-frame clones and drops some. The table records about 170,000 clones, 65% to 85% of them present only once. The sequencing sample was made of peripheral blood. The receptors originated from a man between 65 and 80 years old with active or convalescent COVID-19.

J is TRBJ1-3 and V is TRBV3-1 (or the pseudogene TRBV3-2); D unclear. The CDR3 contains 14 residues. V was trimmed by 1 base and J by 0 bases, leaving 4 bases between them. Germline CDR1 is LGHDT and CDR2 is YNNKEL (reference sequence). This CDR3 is CASSQAVSGNTIYF. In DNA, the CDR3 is TGTGCCAGCAGCCAAGCCGTCTCTGGAAACACCATATATTTT.

CDR3 in amino acids: CASSIGDRYNQPQHF. DNA of the CDR3: TGTGCCAGTAGTATAGGGGACAGATACAATCAGCCCCAGCATTTT. This sequence joins TRBV19 and TRBJ1-5; 7 positions agree with TRBD1. Germline assignment: CDR1 LNHDA and CDR2 SQIVND (reference sequence). This CDR3 has 15 residues. Losses at the gene ends were 1 base for V and 3 bases for J; bases not matched to a gene: 3.

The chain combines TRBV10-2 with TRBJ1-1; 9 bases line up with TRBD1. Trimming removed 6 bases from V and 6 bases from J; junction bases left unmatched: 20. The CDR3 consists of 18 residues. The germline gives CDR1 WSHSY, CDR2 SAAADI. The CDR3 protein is CASRGTGRLRHPISEAFF. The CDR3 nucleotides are TGCGCCAGCAGGGGGACAGGGCGCCTGAGACATCCCATTTCTGAAGCTTTCTTT.

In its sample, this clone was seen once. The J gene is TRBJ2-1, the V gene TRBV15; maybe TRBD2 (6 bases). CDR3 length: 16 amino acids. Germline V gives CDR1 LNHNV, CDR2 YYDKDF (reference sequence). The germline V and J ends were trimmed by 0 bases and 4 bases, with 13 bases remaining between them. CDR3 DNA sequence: TGTGCCACCAGCAGAGATCGGGGGATATCGTACAATGAGCAGTTCTTC. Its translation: CATSRDRGISYNEQFF.

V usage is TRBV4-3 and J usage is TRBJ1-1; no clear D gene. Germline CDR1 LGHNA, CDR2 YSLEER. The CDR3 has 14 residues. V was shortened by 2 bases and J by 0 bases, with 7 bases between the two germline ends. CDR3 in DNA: TGCGCCAGCAGCCAAAGGCAGGTGAACACTGAAGCTTTCTTT. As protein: CASSQRQVNTEAFF.

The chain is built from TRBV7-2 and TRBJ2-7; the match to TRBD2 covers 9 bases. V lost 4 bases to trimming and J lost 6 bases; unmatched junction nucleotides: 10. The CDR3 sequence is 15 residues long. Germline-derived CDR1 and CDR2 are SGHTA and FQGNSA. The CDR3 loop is CASSSYLAGRSEQYF. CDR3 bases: TGTGCCAGCAGCTCATACCTAGCGGGAAGGTCCGAGCAGTACTTC. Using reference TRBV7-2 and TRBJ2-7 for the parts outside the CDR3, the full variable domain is GAGVSQSPSNKVTEKGKDVELRCDPISGHTALYWYRQSLGQGLEFLIYFQGNSAPDKSGLPSDRFSAERTGGSVSTLTIQRTQQEDSAVYLCASSSYLAGRSEQYFGPGTRLTVT.

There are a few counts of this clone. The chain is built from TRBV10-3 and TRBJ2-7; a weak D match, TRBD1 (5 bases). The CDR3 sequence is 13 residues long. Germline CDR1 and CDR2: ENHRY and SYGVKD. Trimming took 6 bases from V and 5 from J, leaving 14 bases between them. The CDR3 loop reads CAISPIRQNEQYF. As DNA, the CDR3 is TGTGCCATCAGCCCTATCCGACAGAACGAGCAGTACTTC.